The next 2 T cell receptor beta chains were all read from a single sample in a study of cytomegalovirus exposure and HLA in healthy donors. With 60 Vbeta and 13 Jbeta primers, the PCR was carried out. Some clones are missing from TCRdb's copy, which holds only in-frame ones; the method was immunoSEQ multiplex PCR. The sample includes some 110,000 clones, around 80% of them seen just once. Sequences were obtained from PBMCs. These receptors were collected from a woman younger than 35 in good health and CMV-seropositive.

This clone appeared a few times. The chain carries TRBV19 and TRBJ2-2, with a tentative D call TRBD1 (5 bases). Germline CDR1 reads LNHDA; CDR2 reads SQIVND (reference sequence). Trimming removed 5 bases from V and 2 bases from J, with 9 bases in between. The CDR3 consists of 14 residues. The CDR3 is CASSQDRNTGELFF. The CDR3 region has the DNA TGTGCCAGTAGTCAAGACAGAAACACCGGGGAGCTGTTTTTT.

The chain combines TRBV5-4 with TRBJ2-3; D uncertain. CDR3 length: 13 residues. V gave up 1 base and J gave up 6 bases, with 9 bases separating them. Per the germline V gene, CDR1 is SGHNT and CDR2 is YYREEE (reference sequence). This chain's CDR3 is CASSLMGVDTQYF. The CDR3 DNA reads as TGTGCCAGCAGCTTGATGGGCGTGGATACGCAGTATTTT.